Listed below are T cell receptor beta chains from one sample, sequenced in a study of CD8+ T cells in alopecia areata. Profiling relied on immunoSEQ multiplex PCR, and the TCRdb table lists in-frame clones only, not all of them. The table lists 200,000 to 250,000 clones, more than 45% of them singletons. The specimen was CD4+ T cells sorted from blood, collected at week 4, from a patient treated with tofacitinib. Receptors originate from a human donor with alopecia areata. CDR3s leave out the opening cysteine and the closing phenylalanine or tryptophan.

CDR3aa: ASSRIGTGKETQY
j_gene: TRBJ2-5
v_gene: TRBV7-9

CDR3aa: ASSPLANTYNEQF
j_gene: TRBJ2-1
v_gene: TRBV7-8

CDR3aa: ACRTPGGVYGYT
j_gene: TRBJ1-2
v_gene: TRBV30

CDR3aa: ASSPWTGRTDTQY
j_gene: TRBJ2-3
v_gene: TRBV19

CDR3aa: ASSQVPYEQY
j_gene: TRBJ2-7
v_gene: TRBV2

CDR3aa: AIRVLYEQY
j_gene: TRBJ2-7
v_gene: TRBV2

CDR3aa: ASSRVGTDTQY
j_gene: TRBJ2-3
v_gene: TRBV5-6

CDR3aa: ASRAQGGLNTEAF
j_gene: TRBJ1-1
v_gene: TRBV2

CDR3aa: AWSGRTGGTYEQY
j_gene: TRBJ2-7
v_gene: TRBV30

CDR3aa: ASSFNRESSPLH
j_gene: TRBJ1-6
v_gene: TRBV11-2

CDR3aa: ASSSTEKDTQY
j_gene: TRBJ2-3
v_gene: TRBV6-6

CDR3aa: AWRGTLNTEAF
j_gene: TRBJ1-1
v_gene: TRBV30

CDR3aa: ASSRVLSLTDTQY
j_gene: TRBJ2-3
v_gene: TRBV5-1

CDR3aa: ASSQTPIGNQPQH
j_gene: TRBJ1-5
v_gene: TRBV19

CDR3aa: ASSEGRDGNQPQH
j_gene: TRBJ1-5
v_gene: TRBV6-1

CDR3aa: SVDVGAGTEAF
j_gene: TRBJ1-1
v_gene: TRBV29-1

CDR3aa: SVDKAGTATDTQY
j_gene: TRBJ2-3
v_gene: TRBV29-1

CDR3aa: ASSRFQGSGANVLT
j_gene: TRBJ2-6
v_gene: TRBV4-2

CDR3aa: ASSYLDRGLGYGYT
j_gene: TRBJ1-2
v_gene: TRBV5-8

CDR3aa: ASRTPGQGAGELF
j_gene: TRBJ2-2
v_gene: TRBV2

CDR3aa: ASSLGTEYNSPLH
j_gene: TRBJ1-6
v_gene: TRBV7-2

CDR3aa: ASTTGPSVSEANYGYT
j_gene: TRBJ1-2
v_gene: TRBV4-1

CDR3aa: SVGGRSTDTQY
j_gene: TRBJ2-3
v_gene: TRBV29-1

CDR3aa: ASRDGHLSGNTIY
j_gene: TRBJ1-3
v_gene: TRBV2

CDR3aa: ASRGDREAGELF
j_gene: TRBJ2-2
v_gene: TRBV2

CDR3aa: ASSQDRQGDGYGYT
j_gene: TRBJ1-2
v_gene: TRBV4-3

CDR3aa: AWSPRTGYGYT
j_gene: TRBJ1-2
v_gene: TRBV30

CDR3aa: ASSTRLNTGELF
j_gene: TRBJ2-2
v_gene: TRBV19

CDR3aa: ASSKGRDRGRDGYT
j_gene: TRBJ1-2
v_gene: TRBV25-1

CDR3aa: SVAQGIDQPQH
j_gene: TRBJ1-5
v_gene: TRBV29-1

CDR3aa: SVVPSGGIDTQY
j_gene: TRBJ2-3
v_gene: TRBV29-1

CDR3aa: AWSLHQATNEKLF
j_gene: TRBJ1-4
v_gene: TRBV30

CDR3aa: SVASGTDTGELF
j_gene: TRBJ2-2
v_gene: TRBV29-1

CDR3aa: ASSQGGGTGRFGGYT
j_gene: TRBJ1-2
v_gene: TRBV4-3

CDR3aa: ASSNSLAGNNEQF
j_gene: TRBJ2-1
v_gene: TRBV19

CDR3aa: SVESFRGRTAGSNEQF
j_gene: TRBJ2-1
v_gene: TRBV29-1

CDR3aa: AYQTGDGYT
j_gene: TRBJ1-2
v_gene: TRBV30

CDR3aa: SVVLAGPRITDTQY
j_gene: TRBJ2-3
v_gene: TRBV29-1

CDR3aa: ASRDRVDEKLF
j_gene: TRBJ1-4
v_gene: TRBV25-1

CDR3aa: ASSQDLEASAPLF
j_gene: TRBJ2-1
v_gene: TRBV4-3

CDR3aa: ASGRSSYEQY
j_gene: TRBJ2-7
v_gene: TRBV2

CDR3aa: ASSQVAGDNEQF
j_gene: TRBJ2-1
v_gene: TRBV4-1